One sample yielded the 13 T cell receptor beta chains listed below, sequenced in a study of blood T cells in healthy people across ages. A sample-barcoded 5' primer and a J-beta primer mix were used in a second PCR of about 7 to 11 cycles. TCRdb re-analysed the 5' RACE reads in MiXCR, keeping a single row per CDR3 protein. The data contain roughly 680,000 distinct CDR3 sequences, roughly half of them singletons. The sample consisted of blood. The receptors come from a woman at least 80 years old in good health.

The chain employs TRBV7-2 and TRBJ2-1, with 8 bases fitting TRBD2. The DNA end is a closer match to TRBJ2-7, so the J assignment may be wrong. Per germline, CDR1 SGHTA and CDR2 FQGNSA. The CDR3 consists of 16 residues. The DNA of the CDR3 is TGTGCCAGCAGCTTAGTTCCGACTAGCGCTACCTACGAGCAGTACTTC. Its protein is CASSLVPTSATYEQYF.

As DNA, the CDR3 is TGTGCCATCAGTGAGCCTACTTCAGGGGGGAAGACCCAGTACTTC. Protein: CAISEPTSGGKTQYF. The V gene is TRBV10-3, the J gene TRBJ2-7; possibly TRBD1 for D (7 bases). Gene TRBJ2-5 matches the end of the DNA better, so the J call may be wrong. This CDR3 comprises 15 residues. Germline loops: CDR1 ENHRY, CDR2 SYGVKD.

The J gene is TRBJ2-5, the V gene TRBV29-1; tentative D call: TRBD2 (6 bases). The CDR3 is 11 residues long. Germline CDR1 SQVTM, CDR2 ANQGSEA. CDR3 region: CTYSEGETQYF. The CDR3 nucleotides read TGCACCTACTCGGAGGGGGAGACCCAGTACTTC.

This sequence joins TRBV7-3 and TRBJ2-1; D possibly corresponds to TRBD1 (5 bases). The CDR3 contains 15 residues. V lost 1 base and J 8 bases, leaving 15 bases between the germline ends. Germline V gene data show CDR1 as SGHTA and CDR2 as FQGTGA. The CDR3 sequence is CASSLIFSSRDEQFF. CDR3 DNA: TGTGCCAGCAGCTTAATATTTTCCAGCAGGGATGAGCAGTTCTTC.

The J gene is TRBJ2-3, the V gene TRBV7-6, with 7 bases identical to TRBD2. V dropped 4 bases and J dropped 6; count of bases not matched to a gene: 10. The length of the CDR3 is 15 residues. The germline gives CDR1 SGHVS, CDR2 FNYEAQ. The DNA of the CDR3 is TGTGCCAGCAGCTCCCTAAGCGGGGATGGCGATACGCAGTATTTT. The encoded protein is CASSSLSGDGDTQYF.

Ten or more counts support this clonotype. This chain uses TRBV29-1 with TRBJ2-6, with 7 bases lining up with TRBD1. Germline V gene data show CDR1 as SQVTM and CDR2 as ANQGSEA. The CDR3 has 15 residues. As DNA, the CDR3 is TGCAACAAGGGGGCCGATCTATCTGGGGCCAACGTCCTGACTTTC. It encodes CNKGADLSGANVLTF. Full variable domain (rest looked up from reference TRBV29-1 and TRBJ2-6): SAVISQKPSRDICQRGTSLTIQCQVDSQVTMMFWYRQQPGQSLTLIATANQGSEATYESGFVIDKFPISRPNLTFSTLTVSNMSPEDSSIYLCNKGADLSGANVLTFGAGSRLTVL.

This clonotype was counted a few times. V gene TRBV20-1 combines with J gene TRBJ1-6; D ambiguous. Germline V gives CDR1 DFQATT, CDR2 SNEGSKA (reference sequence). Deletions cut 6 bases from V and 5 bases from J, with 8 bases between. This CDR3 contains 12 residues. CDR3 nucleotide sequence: TGCAGTGCGCCAAATCATAATTCACCCCTCCACTTT. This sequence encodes CSAPNHNSPLHF.

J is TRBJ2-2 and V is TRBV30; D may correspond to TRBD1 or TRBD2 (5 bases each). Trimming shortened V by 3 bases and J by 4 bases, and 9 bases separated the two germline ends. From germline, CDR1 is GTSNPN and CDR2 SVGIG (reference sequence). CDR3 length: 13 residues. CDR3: CAWSGARTGELFF. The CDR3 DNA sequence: TGTGCCTGGAGCGGGGCTCGCACCGGGGAGCTGTTTTTT. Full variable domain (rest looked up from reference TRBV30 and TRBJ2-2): SQTIHQWPATLVQPVGSPLSLECTVEGTSNPNLYWYRQAAGRGLQLLFYSVGIGQISSEVPQNLSASRPQDRQFILSSKKLLLSDSGFYLCAWSGARTGELFFGEGSRLTVL.

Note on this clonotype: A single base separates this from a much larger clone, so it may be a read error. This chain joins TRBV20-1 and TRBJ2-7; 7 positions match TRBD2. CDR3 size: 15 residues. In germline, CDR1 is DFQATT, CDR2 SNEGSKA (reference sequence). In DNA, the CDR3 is TGCAGTGCTAGAGAACTGAGCGGGGTCTCCGACGAGCAGTACTTC. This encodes CSARELSGVSDEQYF.

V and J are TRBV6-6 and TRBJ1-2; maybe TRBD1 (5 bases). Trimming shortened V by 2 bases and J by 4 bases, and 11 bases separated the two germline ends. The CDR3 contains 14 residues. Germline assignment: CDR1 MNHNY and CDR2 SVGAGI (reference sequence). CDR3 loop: CASSYGGASYGYTF. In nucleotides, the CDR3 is TGTGCCAGCAGTTACGGCGGGGCTAGCTATGGCTACACCTTC.

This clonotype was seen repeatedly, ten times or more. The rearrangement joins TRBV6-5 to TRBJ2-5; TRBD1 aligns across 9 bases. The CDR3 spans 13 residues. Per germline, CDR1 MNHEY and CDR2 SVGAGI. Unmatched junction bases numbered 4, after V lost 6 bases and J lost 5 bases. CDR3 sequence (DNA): TGTGCCAGCAGCAGGACAGGGGTGGAGACCCAGTACTTC. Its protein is CASSRTGVETQYF.

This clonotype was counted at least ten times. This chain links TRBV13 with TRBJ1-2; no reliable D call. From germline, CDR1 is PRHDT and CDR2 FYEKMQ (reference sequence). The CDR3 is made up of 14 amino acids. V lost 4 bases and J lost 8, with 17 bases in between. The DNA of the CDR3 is TGTGCCAGCAGCTGGGCCCTAGGAGGTGGGGGCTACACCTTC. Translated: CASSWALGGGGYTF.

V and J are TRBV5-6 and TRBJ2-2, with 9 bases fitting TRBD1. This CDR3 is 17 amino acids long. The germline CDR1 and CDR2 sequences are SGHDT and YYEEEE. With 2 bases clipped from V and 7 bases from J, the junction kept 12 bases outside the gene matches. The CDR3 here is CASSFGPTGGLIGELFF. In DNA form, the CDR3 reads TGTGCCAGCAGCTTCGGTCCAACAGGGGGCTTGATCGGGGAGCTGTTTTTT.